This T cell receptor beta chain was sequenced during a study of siplizumab effects on memory and regulatory T cells. Germline V gives CDR1 SGHVS, CDR2 FQNEAQ. The CDR3 is 13 residues long. V was pared by 1 base and J by 4 bases, with 7 bases between. This clone was counted only a few times. What it binds is unknown. Profiled with immunoSEQ multiplex PCR; TCRdb holds only in-frame clones, not every one. The table includes some 7,000 clones, 65% to 70% detected once. Findings of the study overall: The naive T cell population seemed more diverse than memory cells and seemed a major contributor to the alloresponse. For siplizumab cultures, the suppressive function of their proliferating Tregs was not confirmed. The majority of clones, roughly 75-95% of proliferating CD4+ or CD8+ clones, lacked an assignable naive or memory phenotype.

The V call is TRBV7-8, the J call TRBJ2-5; D uncertain. Source material: effector memory CD8+ T cells sorted from blood. As to subset: unstimulated CD8+ effector memory T cells. This sequence originates from a human donor in good health. The CDR3 DNA reads TGTGCCAGCAGCTTAGGAGTAGGAGAGACCCAGTACTTC. Translated: CASSLGVGETQYF.